Presented here are 16 T cell receptor beta chains from one specimen sequenced in a study of blood T cell repertoires in COVID-19. The data were produced by immunoSEQ multiplex PCR, yet TCRdb's version contains in-frame clones alone and is incomplete. The sample has over 200,000 clones; about 90% are singletons. The source material was PBMCs or T cells enriched from blood (not recorded which). These receptors were taken from a young man who had been exposed to COVID-19.

The V and J genes are TRBV7-9 and TRBJ2-7; maybe TRBD1 (5 bases). CDR1 is SEHNR, CDR2 FQNEAQ, per germline (reference sequence). Deletions cut 0 bases from V and 5 bases from J, with 20 bases between. CDR3 length: 17 residues. The CDR3 coding sequence is TGTGCCAGCAGCTTAGCATTTCGGACAAGGGCATGGGACGAGCAGTACTTC. Amino acid sequence: CASSLAFRTRAWDEQYF.

The chain is built from TRBV19 and TRBJ1-2; D is undetermined. The CDR3 contains 13 residues. V dropped 5 bases and J dropped 4 bases, with 11 bases sitting between them. Germline V gene lookup returns CDR1 LNHDA and CDR2 SQIVND (reference sequence). CDR3 nucleotides: TGTGCCAGTAGTCCGCGAATAGTCTATGGCTACACCTTC. It translates to CASSPRIVYGYTF.

The rearrangement links TRBV25-1 to TRBJ1-4, with TRBD1 identical over 8 bases. After removal of 2 bases from V and 7 bases from J, the junction contained 6 bases not matched to a gene. In germline, CDR1 is MGHDK, CDR2 SYGVNS. The CDR3 extends over 15 amino acids. CDR3 nucleotide sequence: TGTGCCAGCAGTGAACCCAGGGGGCTGGGTGAAAAACTGTTTTTT. Encoded protein: CASSEPRGLGEKLFF.

This clone has only one observation. This sequence joins TRBV18 and TRBJ2-1, with a possible D match to TRBD2 (6 bases). Trimming removed 3 bases from V and 9 bases from J, with 24 bases in between. The CDR3 covers 17 residues. Germline CDR1 reads KGHSH; CDR2 reads LQKENI. CDR3 DNA sequence: TGTGCCAGCTCACCTCAGCCCGGGACTCCTCTCTTAGGTGAGCAGTTCTTC. Amino acids: CASSPQPGTPLLGEQFF.

This clone was observed a few times. The chain employs TRBV5-6 and TRBJ2-2; D call uncertain. The CDR3 contains 12 residues. Germline V gene data show CDR1 as SGHDT and CDR2 as YYEEEE. The ends were cut back, 7 bases at V and 8 bases at J, with 12 bases in the middle. CDR3: CASQEMRGELFF. The CDR3 region has the DNA TGTGCCAGCCAAGAGATGCGGGGGGAGCTGTTTTTT.

The chain couples TRBV29-1 to TRBJ2-1; 8 nucleotides line up with TRBD2. The germline V gene encodes CDR1 SQVTM and CDR2 ANQGSEA. The CDR3 consists of 12 residues. The V segment lost 5 bases and the J segment 6 bases; nucleotides outside the gene matches: 3. The chain's CDR3 is CSVRRGANEQFF. The DNA for the CDR3 is TGCAGCGTTCGGCGGGGGGCCAATGAGCAGTTCTTC.

This rearrangement joins TRBV15 to TRBJ2-7; 8 positions agree with TRBD2. Germline V gene sequence: CDR1 LNHNV, CDR2 YYDKDF (reference sequence). This CDR3 contains 15 residues. Germline trimming cut 0 bases from V and 1 base from J; bases unmatched to any gene: 2. CDR3 region: CATSRETGGSYEQYF. The CDR3 DNA reads as TGTGCCACCAGCAGAGAAACGGGGGGGTCCTACGAGCAGTACTTC.

The rearrangement links TRBV7-2 to TRBJ2-7, with D tentatively TRBD2 (5 bases). Looked up from germline, CDR1 is SGHTA and CDR2 is FQGNSA. The CDR3 has 14 residues. Deletions cut 3 bases from V and 6 bases from J, with 15 bases between. The CDR3 spells CASSLWVRTSEQYF. DNA for the CDR3: TGTGCCAGCAGCTTGTGGGTGCGGACTTCCGAGCAGTACTTC.

This clone was counted only a few times. The J gene is TRBJ1-5, the V gene TRBV19; the D is unclear. The CDR3 length is 12 residues. Germline CDR1 is LNHDA and CDR2 is SQIVND (reference sequence). Trimming stripped 3 bases from V and 9 bases from J, with 9 bases between. In nucleotides, the CDR3 is TGTGCCAGTAGTATCGGGGATCGGCCCCAGCATTTT. The encoded protein is CASSIGDRPQHF.

This clone was counted a single time. The chain is built from TRBV6-5 and TRBJ2-3; 9 nucleotides line up with TRBD2. Germline V gene sequence: CDR1 MNHEY, CDR2 SVGAGI. V was pared by 4 bases and J by 8 bases, with 7 bases of the junction left unmatched. This CDR3 is 14 amino acids long. Here the CDR3 reads CASSSLAGELTQYF. CDR3 sequence (DNA): TGTGCCAGCAGTTCTTTAGCGGGGGAGCTTACGCAGTATTTT.

CDR3 amino acids: CASREGGHQETQYF. CDR3 nucleotides: TGTGCCTCGAGAGAGGGAGGGCACCAAGAGACCCAGTACTTC. The rearrangement links TRBV19 to TRBJ2-5; 7 nucleotides agree with TRBD2. CDR1 is LNHDA, CDR2 SQIVND, per germline (reference sequence). The CDR3 sequence is 14 residues long. The V segment lost 11 bases and the J segment 0 bases; nucleotides outside the gene matches: 9.

The chain uses TRBV5-6 and TRBJ2-6; D not certain. The CDR3 consists of 14 residues. The V gene's germline CDR1 is SGHDT and CDR2 YYEEEE. Trimming removed 4 bases at V and 4 bases at J, with 9 bases between. CDR3 amino acids: CASSPVPGANVLTF. DNA of the CDR3: TGTGCCAGCAGCCCCGTTCCGGGGGCCAACGTCCTGACTTTC.

This rearrangement joins TRBV3-1 (or the pseudogene TRBV3-2) to TRBJ2-7; 7 bases fit TRBD1. Germline V gives CDR1 LGHDT, CDR2 YNNKEL (reference sequence). The CDR3 is 16 residues long. Trimming removed 0 bases from V and 6 bases from J; junction bases left unmatched: 11. CDR3 DNA: TGTGCCAGCAGCCAAGAAGGGGGCGTCGTACCTGGCGAGCAGTACTTC. As protein: CASSQEGGVVPGEQYF.

The chain carries TRBV27 and TRBJ1-3; tentatively, D is TRBD1 (5 bases). Germline CDR1 reads MNHEY; CDR2 reads SMNVEV (reference sequence). V was trimmed by 2 bases and J by 3 bases, leaving 11 bases between them. This CDR3 has 15 residues. In DNA form, the CDR3 reads TGTGCCAGCAGTTTAACAGGACGAATTGGAAACACCATATATTTT. Its translation is CASSLTGRIGNTIYF.

The chain links TRBV6-2 or TRBV6-3 to TRBJ1-4; 9 positions agree with TRBD1. Germline CDR1 is MNHEY and CDR2 is SVGEGT. This CDR3 has 17 residues. After removal of 0 bases from V and 5 bases from J, the junction contained 7 bases not matched to a gene. Here the CDR3 reads CASSYSIPGQGNEKLFF. Written as DNA, the CDR3 is TGTGCCAGCAGTTACTCGATTCCGGGACAGGGAAATGAAAAACTGTTTTTT.

V gene TRBV28 combines with J gene TRBJ1-2; TRBD1 might be the D (6 bases). V was pared by 4 bases and J by 4 bases, with 13 bases between. Germline-derived CDR1 and CDR2 are MDHEN and SYDVKM. The CDR3 contains 14 residues. CDR3 amino acids: CASSSETGIYGYTF. The DNA of the CDR3 is TGTGCCAGCAGTTCAGAGACAGGCATCTATGGCTACACCTTC.